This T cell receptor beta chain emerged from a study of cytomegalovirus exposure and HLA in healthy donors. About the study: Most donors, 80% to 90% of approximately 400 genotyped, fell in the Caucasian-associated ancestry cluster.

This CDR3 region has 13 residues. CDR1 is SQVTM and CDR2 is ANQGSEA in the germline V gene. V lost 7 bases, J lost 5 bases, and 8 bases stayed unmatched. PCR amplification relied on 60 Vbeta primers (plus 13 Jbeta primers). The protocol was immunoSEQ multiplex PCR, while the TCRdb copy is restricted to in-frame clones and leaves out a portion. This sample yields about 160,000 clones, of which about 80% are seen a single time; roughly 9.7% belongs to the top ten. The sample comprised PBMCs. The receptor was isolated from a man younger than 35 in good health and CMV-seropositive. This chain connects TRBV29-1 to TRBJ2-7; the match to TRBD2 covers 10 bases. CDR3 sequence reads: CSAFLAGDDEQYF. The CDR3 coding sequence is TGCAGCGCCTTCCTAGCGGGAGACGACGAGCAGTACTTC.